The 23 T cell receptor beta chains in this list originate from one sample, sequenced in a study of CD8 T cells in ankylosing spondylitis. General study findings and limits: In ankylosing spondylitis blood, a motif of roughly 8 highly homologous TCR beta variants appeared characteristic.

Their antigens are not known. From the 5' RACE reads, TCRdb called clonotypes with MiXCR, one entry per CDR3 protein. The table shows under 850,000 distinct CDR3 sequences, with roughly 19% occurring only once. Sequenced: blood, either unsorted or a sorted T cell fraction (not recorded which). Receptors originate from a male donor with ankylosing spondylitis.

J is TRBJ1-5 and V is TRBV20-1, with 8 bases matching TRBD1. The trim removed 0 bases at V and 1 base at J, leaving 5 bases unmatched. The CDR3 extends over 16 amino acids. Per the germline V gene, CDR1 is DFQATT and CDR2 is SNEGSKA (reference sequence). In DNA form, the CDR3 reads TGCAGTGCTAGAGATTCCCAGGGGGCGAGCAATCAGCCCCAGCATTTT. Translated: CSARDSQGASNQPQHF.

The chain links TRBV6-2 or TRBV6-3 to TRBJ2-1; tentative D call: TRBD1 (7 bases). Trimming shortened V by 0 bases and J by 8 bases, and 17 bases separated the two germline ends. Germline V gene lookup returns CDR1 MNHEY and CDR2 SVGEGT. This CDR3 has 16 amino acids. The CDR3 region has the DNA TGTGCCAGCAGTTACTCGATACAGGGGTGGGGGGATGAGCAGTTCTTC. It specifies CASSYSIQGWGDEQFF.

This clonotype was seen a few times. The gene calls are TRBV7-2 and TRBJ2-3; D is possibly TRBD2 (5 bases). The CDR3 is 16 residues long. CDR1 and CDR2 (germline): SGHTA, FQGNSA. Trimming left V 6 bases short and J 1 base short, with 17 bases between. CDR3 nucleotide sequence: TGTGCCAGCAGTCGTCGACTCGGAGGCGGCACAGATACGCAGTATTTT. It codes for CASSRRLGGGTDTQYF.

There are many counts of this clonotype. The gene calls are TRBV5-1 and TRBJ2-1; no firm D call. Trimming removed 4 bases from V and 5 bases from J, with 7 bases in between. The CDR3 loop spans 12 amino acids. Germline values: CDR1 SGHRS, CDR2 YFSETQ. In DNA form, the CDR3 reads TGCGCCAGCAGCCAAGGAAACAATGAGCAGTTCTTC. Its translation is CASSQGNNEQFF.

This rearrangement joins TRBV10-1 to TRBJ1-6; D is possibly TRBD1 (5 bases). V was trimmed by 9 bases and J by 2 bases, leaving 14 bases between them. The CDR3 runs 15 residues. Germline CDR1 reads WNHNN; CDR2 reads SYGVQD (reference sequence). For the CDR3, the DNA is TGCGCCAGGCCACAGGTTACCGCCTATAATTCACCCCTCCACTTT. Its translation is CARPQVTAYNSPLHF.

The CDR3 spells CASSQNPTGPLGGYTF. The DNA for the CDR3 is TGCGCCAGCAGCCAAAACCCCACGGGACCGTTGGGGGGCTACACCTTC. The chain has TRBV4-1 and TRBJ1-2; possibly TRBD1 for D (5 bases). Germline V CDR1 and CDR2: MGHRA, YSYEKL. This CDR3 has 16 amino acids. Trimming took off 2 bases at V and 8 bases at J, with 21 bases between the two ends.

This clonotype showed up just a few times. The V gene is TRBV9, the J gene TRBJ2-1; possibly TRBD1 or TRBD2 for D (5 bases each). V lost 0 bases, J lost 0 bases, and 10 bases lay in between. The CDR3 runs 16 residues. From germline, CDR1 is SGDLS and CDR2 YYNGEE. The chain's CDR3 is CASSVEGRNSYNEQFF. DNA of the CDR3: TGTGCCAGCAGCGTAGAGGGGAGAAACTCCTACAATGAGCAGTTCTTC. The whole variable domain, remainder taken from reference TRBV9 and TRBJ2-1, is DSGVTQTPKHLITATGQRVTLRCSPRSGDLSVYWYQQSLDQGLQFLIQYYNGEERAKGNILERFSAQQFPDLHSELNLSSLELGDSALYFCASSVEGRNSYNEQFFGPGTRLTVL.

Only a few counts were recorded for this clonotype. The V call is TRBV4-1, the J call TRBJ2-5; possible D gene TRBD2, 5 bases. The germline V gene encodes CDR1 MGHRA and CDR2 YSYEKL. Between the trimmed V and J ends, which lost 1 base and 5 bases, there was a span of 17 bases. This CDR3 spans 16 amino acids. The CDR3 is CASSQVGVVLRETQYF. CDR3 nucleotides: TGCGCCAGCAGCCAAGTCGGGGTAGTTTTACGGGAGACCCAGTACTTC.

This clonotype appeared a single time. The rearrangement joins TRBV5-1 to TRBJ1-1; 8 positions agree with TRBD1. With 1 base clipped from V and 1 base from J, the junction kept 6 bases outside the gene matches. Germline CDR1 and CDR2: SGHRS and YFSETQ. This CDR3 is built from 16 residues. The CDR3 protein is CASSLRGQGRNTEAFF. CDR3 coding DNA: TGCGCCAGCAGCTTGAGAGGACAGGGACGGAACACTGAAGCTTTCTTT.

This chain connects TRBV7-3 to TRBJ1-1; D is possibly TRBD1 (6 bases). The V gene lost 5 bases and the J gene lost 5 bases, with 18 bases spanning the gap. This CDR3 has 15 residues. Germline assignment: CDR1 SGHTA and CDR2 FQGTGA. The CDR3 DNA is TGTGCCAGCAGCCACAAAGGGGGGGGCGAGACTGAAGCTTTCTTT. This gives the protein CASSHKGGGETEAFF.

The gene calls are TRBV3-1 and TRBJ1-5; 8 bases fit TRBD1. Germline lookup yields CDR1 LGHDT and CDR2 YNNKEL (reference sequence). This CDR3 has 16 residues. After removal of 1 base from V and 8 bases from J, the junction contained 10 bases not matched to a gene. CDR3 coding DNA: TGTGCCAGCAGCCAAGGGTCATCAGGGGGCAGCGAGCCCCAGCATTTT. It codes for CASSQGSSGGSEPQHF.

The V call is TRBV7-2, the J call TRBJ1-3, with 11 positions matching TRBD1. Unmatched junction bases numbered 2, after V lost 1 base and J lost 3 bases. Per germline, CDR1 SGHTA and CDR2 FQGNSA. The CDR3 loop spans 16 amino acids. CDR3 in amino acids: CASSLVGQGVGNTIYF. The CDR3 bases are TGTGCCAGCAGCTTAGTGGGACAGGGGGTTGGAAACACCATATATTTT.

The chain recombines TRBV11-2 with TRBJ1-1, with TRBD1 matching over 7 bases. The trim removed 0 bases at V and 1 base at J, leaving 2 bases unmatched. The CDR3 contains 15 residues. Germline V gene data show CDR1 as SGHAT and CDR2 as FQNNGV. The CDR3 region has the DNA TGTGCCAGCAGCTTAGAGGGACAGAAGAACACTGAAGCTTTCTTT. Amino acids: CASSLEGQKNTEAFF.

This clonotype was seen a few times. The chain combines TRBV29-1 with TRBJ2-3; tentative D call: TRBD2 (6 bases). Germline V gene sequence: CDR1 SQVTM, CDR2 ANQGSEA. V was pared by 6 bases and J by 6 bases, with 22 bases between. CDR3 length equals 15 residues. The CDR3 region has the DNA TGCAGCGTATCAACCTCGGCGGGGCCTCGGGATACGCAGTATTTT. It yields the protein CSVSTSAGPRDTQYF.

This chain uses TRBV5-1 with TRBJ1-1; D is unclear. There are 15 residues in the CDR3. Trimming removed 4 bases at V and 1 base at J, with 14 bases between. The germline V gene has CDR1 SGHRS and CDR2 YFSETQ. Here the CDR3 reads CASSPTPTQNTEAFF. The DNA of the CDR3 is TGCGCCAGCAGCCCGACCCCTACGCAGAACACTGAAGCTTTCTTT.

This clonotype has just a few counts. This chain joins TRBV20-1 and TRBJ1-1, with D possibly being TRBD1 (6 bases). With 2 bases removed from V and 3 bases from J, the gap between germline ends came to 10 bases. The length of the CDR3 is 13 residues. Per germline, CDR1 DFQATT and CDR2 SNEGSKA (reference sequence). The CDR3 coding sequence is TGCAGTGCTAGACCGGGACACTACACTGAAGCTTTCTTT. This sequence encodes CSARPGHYTEAFF.

The J gene is TRBJ1-5, the V gene TRBV6-1; no firm D call. In germline, CDR1 is MNHNS, CDR2 SASEGT. V was trimmed by 0 bases and J by 3 bases, leaving 9 bases between them. This CDR3 is 15 amino acids long. In DNA, the CDR3 is TGTGCCAGCAGTGAAGCAGCTTCGTACAATCAGCCCCAGCATTTT. This gives the protein CASSEAASYNQPQHF.

The chain employs TRBV3-1 and TRBJ2-7, with TRBD2 matching over 8 bases. V was clipped by 3 bases and J by 7 bases; unmatched bases: 5. Germline V gives CDR1 LGHDT, CDR2 YNNKEL (reference sequence). The CDR3 consists of 13 residues. The CDR3 nucleotides read TGTGCCAGCAGCCAGAGCCGGGGGGGGGAGCAGTACTTC. It is translated as CASSQSRGGEQYF.

The chain links TRBV7-3 to TRBJ1-3; 8 nucleotides align to TRBD1. The V gene's germline CDR1 is SGHTA and CDR2 FQGTGA. CDR3 length: 15 residues. The junction had 5 bases not matched to a gene; V was cut back by 2 bases and J by 5 bases. The CDR3 loop reads CASSLPGGLRNTIYF. In nucleotides, the CDR3 is TGTGCCAGCAGCTTACCAGGGGGCCTGAGAAACACCATATATTTT.

This chain joins TRBV6-1 and TRBJ1-3; D might be TRBD1 (6 bases). Trimming took off 8 bases at V and 0 bases at J, with 8 bases between the two ends. Germline loops: CDR1 MNHNS, CDR2 SASEGT. The CDR3 consists of 13 residues. The CDR3 reads CASGRGSGNTIYF. The CDR3 nucleotides are TGTGCCAGCGGCAGGGGCTCTGGAAACACCATATATTTT.

The J gene is TRBJ2-4, the V gene TRBV10-3, with 9 bases aligning to TRBD2. Germline CDR1 reads ENHRY; CDR2 reads SYGVKD. The CDR3 is made up of 13 amino acids. The V segment lost 9 bases and the J segment 6 bases; nucleotides outside the gene matches: 6. The CDR3 sequence is CAIGLASGNIQYF. CDR3 in DNA: TGTGCCATAGGACTAGCGTCGGGAAACATTCAGTACTTC.

This chain joins TRBV20-1 and TRBJ2-5; perhaps D is TRBD1 or TRBD2 (5 bases each). V lost 5 bases, J lost 5 bases, and 15 bases lay in between. Germline V lookup: CDR1 DFQATT, CDR2 SNEGSKA (reference sequence). The CDR3 spans 13 residues. The CDR3 sequence: CSAEGPLPETQYF. In nucleotides, the CDR3 is TGCAGTGCTGAGGGACCCCTTCCGGAGACCCAGTACTTC.

This clonotype was counted at least ten times. The chain carries TRBV5-1 and TRBJ1-1; TRBD1 is a possible D gene (6 bases). V was pared by 0 bases and J by 1 base, with 10 bases between. Germline loops: CDR1 SGHRS, CDR2 YFSETQ. This CDR3 has 15 amino acids. CDR3 nucleotide sequence: TGCGCCAGCAGCTTGGGGGGGCAGAGGAACACTGAAGCTTTCTTT. Its translation is CASSLGGQRNTEAFF.